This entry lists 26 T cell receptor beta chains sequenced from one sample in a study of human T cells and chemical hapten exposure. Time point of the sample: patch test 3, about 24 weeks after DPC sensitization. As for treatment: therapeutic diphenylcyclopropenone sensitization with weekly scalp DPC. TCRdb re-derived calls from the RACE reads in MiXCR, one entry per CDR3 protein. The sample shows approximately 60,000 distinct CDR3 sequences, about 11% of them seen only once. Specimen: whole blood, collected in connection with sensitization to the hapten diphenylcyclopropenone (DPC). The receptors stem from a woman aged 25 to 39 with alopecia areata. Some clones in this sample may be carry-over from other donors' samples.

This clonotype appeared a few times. CDR3 nucleotide sequence: TGTGCCAGCTCACCAGGGGCAGGTGTGAACACTGAAGCTTTCTTT. Protein product: CASSPGAGVNTEAFF. The chain has TRBV18 and TRBJ1-1; TRBD1 might be the D (5 bases). CDR1 is KGHSH and CDR2 is LQKENI in the germline V gene. V lost 2 bases and J 0 bases, leaving 10 bases between the germline ends. This CDR3 has 15 residues.

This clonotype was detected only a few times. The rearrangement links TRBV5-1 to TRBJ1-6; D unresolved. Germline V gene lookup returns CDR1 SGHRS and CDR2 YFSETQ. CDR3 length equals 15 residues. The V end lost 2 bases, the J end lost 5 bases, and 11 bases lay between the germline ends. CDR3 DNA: TGCGCCAGCAGCTTATCCAGACTAGATAATTCACCCCTCCACTTT. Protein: CASSLSRLDNSPLHF.

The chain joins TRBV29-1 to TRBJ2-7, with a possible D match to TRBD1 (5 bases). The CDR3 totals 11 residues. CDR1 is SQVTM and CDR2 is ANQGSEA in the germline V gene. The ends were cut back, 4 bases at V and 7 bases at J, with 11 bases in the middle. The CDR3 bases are TGCAGCGTTGGGTCAGGGCGGGAGCAGTACTTC. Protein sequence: CSVGSGREQYF.

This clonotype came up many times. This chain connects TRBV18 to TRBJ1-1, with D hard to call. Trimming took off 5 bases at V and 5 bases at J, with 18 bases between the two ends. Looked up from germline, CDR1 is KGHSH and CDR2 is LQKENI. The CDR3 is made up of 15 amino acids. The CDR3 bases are TGTGCCAGCTCATCCGGCAGCCTGGTAGGGACTGAAGCTTTCTTT. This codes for CASSSGSLVGTEAFF.

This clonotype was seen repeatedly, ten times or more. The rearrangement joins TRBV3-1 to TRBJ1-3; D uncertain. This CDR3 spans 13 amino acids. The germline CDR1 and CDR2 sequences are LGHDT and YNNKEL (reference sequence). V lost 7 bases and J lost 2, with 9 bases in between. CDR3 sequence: CASKEGPGNTIYF. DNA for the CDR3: TGTGCCAGCAAGGAGGGTCCTGGAAACACCATATATTTT.

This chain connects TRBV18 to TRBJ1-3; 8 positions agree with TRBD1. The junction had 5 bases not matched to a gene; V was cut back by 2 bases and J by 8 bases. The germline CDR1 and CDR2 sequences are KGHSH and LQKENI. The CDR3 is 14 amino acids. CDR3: CASSPIRGPDTIYF. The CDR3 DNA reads TGTGCCAGCTCACCAATCAGGGGGCCGGACACCATATATTTT. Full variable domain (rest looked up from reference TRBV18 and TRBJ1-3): NAGVMQNPRHLVRRRGQEARLRCSPMKGHSHVYWYRQLPEEGLKFMVYLQKENIIDESGMPKERFSAEFPKEGPSILRIQQVVRGDSAAYFCASSPIRGPDTIYFGEGSWLTVV.

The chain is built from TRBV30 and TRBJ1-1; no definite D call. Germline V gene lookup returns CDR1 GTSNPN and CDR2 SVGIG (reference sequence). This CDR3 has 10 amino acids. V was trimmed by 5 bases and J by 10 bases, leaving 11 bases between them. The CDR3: CAWGPGAAFF. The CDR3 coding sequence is TGTGCCTGGGGACCCGGCGCAGCTTTCTTT.

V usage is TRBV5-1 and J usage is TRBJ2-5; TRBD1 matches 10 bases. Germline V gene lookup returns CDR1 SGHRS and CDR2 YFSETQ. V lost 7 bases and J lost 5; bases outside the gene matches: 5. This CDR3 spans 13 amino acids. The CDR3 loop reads CASGTGAGETQYF. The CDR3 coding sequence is TGCGCCAGCGGGACAGGGGCAGGGGAGACCCAGTACTTC.

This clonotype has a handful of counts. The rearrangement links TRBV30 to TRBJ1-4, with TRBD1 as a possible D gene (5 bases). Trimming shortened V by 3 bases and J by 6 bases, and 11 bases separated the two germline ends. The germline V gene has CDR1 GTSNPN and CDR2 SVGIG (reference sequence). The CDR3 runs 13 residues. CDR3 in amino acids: CAWSVGAYEKLFF. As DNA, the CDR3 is TGTGCCTGGAGCGTAGGGGCCTATGAAAAACTGTTTTTT. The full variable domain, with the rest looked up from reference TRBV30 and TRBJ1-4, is SQTIHQWPATLVQPVGSPLSLECTVEGTSNPNLYWYRQAAGRGLQLLFYSVGIGQISSEVPQNLSASRPQDRQFILSSKKLLLSDSGFYLCAWSVGAYEKLFFGSGTQLSVL.

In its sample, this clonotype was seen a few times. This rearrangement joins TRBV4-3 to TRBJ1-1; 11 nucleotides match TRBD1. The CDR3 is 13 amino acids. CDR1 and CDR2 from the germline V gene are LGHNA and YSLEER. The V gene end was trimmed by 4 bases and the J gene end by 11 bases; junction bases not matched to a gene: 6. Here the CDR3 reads CASSLGQGATAFF. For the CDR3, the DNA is TGCGCCAGCAGCCTTGGACAGGGGGCTACGGCTTTCTTT.

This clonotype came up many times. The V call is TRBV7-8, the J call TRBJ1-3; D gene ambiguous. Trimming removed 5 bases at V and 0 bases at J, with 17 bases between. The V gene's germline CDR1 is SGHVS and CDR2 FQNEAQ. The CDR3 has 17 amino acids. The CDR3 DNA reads TGTGCCAGCAGCCCCTCCGGCAGTCTTCTCTCTGGAAACACCATATATTTT. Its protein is CASSPSGSLLSGNTIYF. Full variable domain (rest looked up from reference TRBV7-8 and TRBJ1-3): GAGVSQSPRYKVAKRGQDVALRCDPISGHVSLFWYQQALGQGPEFLTYFQNEAQLDKSGLPSDRFFAERPEGSVSTLKIQRTQQEDSAVYLCASSPSGSLLSGNTIYFGEGSWLTVV.

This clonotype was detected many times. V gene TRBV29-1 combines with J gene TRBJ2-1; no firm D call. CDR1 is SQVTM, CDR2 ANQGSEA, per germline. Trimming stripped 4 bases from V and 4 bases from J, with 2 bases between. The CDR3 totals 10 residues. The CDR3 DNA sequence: TGCAGCGTTGTATACAATGAGCAGTTCTTC. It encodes CSVVYNEQFF.

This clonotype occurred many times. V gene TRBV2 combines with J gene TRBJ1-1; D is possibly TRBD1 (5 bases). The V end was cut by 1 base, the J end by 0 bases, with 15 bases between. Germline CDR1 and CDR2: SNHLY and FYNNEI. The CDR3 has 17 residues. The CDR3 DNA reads TGTGCCAGCAGTGAAGGCAGGGCGTTTTTAATGAACACTGAAGCTTTCTTT. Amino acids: CASSEGRAFLMNTEAFF.

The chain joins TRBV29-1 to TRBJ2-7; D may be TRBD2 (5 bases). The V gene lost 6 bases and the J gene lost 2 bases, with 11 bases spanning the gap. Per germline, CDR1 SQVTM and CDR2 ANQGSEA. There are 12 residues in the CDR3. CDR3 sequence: CSVVRGAYEQYF. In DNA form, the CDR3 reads TGCAGCGTCGTACGGGGAGCCTACGAGCAGTACTTC.

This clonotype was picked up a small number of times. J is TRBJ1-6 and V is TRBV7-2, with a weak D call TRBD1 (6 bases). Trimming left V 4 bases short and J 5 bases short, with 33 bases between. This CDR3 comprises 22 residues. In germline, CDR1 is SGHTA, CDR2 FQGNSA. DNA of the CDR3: TGTGCCAGCAGCTCCTCCGAGACCCCTGGGACAACGAGAACGACCGATAATTCACCCCTCCACTTT. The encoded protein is CASSSSETPGTTRTTDNSPLHF.

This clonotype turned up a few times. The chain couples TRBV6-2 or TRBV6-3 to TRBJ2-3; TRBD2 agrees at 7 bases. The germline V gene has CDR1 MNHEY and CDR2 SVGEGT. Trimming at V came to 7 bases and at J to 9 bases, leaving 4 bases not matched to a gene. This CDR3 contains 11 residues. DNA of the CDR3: TGTGCCAGCAACCAGGGAGGGACGCAGTATTTT. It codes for CASNQGGTQYF.

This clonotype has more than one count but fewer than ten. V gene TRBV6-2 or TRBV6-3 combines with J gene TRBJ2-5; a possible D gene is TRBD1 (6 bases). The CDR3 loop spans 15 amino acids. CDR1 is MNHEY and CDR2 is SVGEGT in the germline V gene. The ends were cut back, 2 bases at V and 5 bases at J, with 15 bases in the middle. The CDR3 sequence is CASSYGQGLGETQYF. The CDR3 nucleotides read TGTGCCAGCAGTTACGGGCAGGGGTTAGGTGAGACCCAGTACTTC.

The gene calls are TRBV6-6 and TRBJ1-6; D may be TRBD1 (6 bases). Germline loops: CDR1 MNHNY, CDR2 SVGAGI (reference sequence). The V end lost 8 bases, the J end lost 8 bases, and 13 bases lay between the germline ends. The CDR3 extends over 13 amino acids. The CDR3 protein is CASGSSGDSPLHF. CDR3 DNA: TGTGCCAGCGGGTCTTCAGGGGATTCACCCCTCCACTTT.

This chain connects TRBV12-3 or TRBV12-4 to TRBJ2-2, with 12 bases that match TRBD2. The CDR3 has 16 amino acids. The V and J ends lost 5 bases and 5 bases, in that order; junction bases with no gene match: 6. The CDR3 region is CASSLTSGGGTGELFF. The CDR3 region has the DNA TGTGCCAGCAGTCTGACTAGCGGGGGCGGAACCGGGGAGCTGTTTTTT.

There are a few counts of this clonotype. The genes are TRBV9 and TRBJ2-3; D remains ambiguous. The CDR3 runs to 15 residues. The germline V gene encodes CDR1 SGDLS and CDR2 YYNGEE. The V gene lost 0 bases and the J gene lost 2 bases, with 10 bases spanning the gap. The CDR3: CASSVAHGDTDTQYF. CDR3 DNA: TGTGCCAGCAGCGTAGCACACGGTGACACAGATACGCAGTATTTT.

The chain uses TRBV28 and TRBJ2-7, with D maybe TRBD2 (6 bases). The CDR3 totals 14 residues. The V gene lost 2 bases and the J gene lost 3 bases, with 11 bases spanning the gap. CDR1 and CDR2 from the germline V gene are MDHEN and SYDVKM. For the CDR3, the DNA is TGTGCCAGCAGTTTAACCCAGGGACTCTACGAGCAGTACTTC. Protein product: CASSLTQGLYEQYF.

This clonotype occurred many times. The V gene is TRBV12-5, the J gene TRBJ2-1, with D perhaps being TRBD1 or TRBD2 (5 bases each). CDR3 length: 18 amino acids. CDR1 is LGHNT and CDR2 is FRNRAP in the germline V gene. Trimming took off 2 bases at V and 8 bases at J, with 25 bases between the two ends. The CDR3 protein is CASGLIPFGGRVAHEQFF. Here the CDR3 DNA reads TGTGCTAGTGGTTTGATACCATTCGGAGGCAGGGTTGCTCATGAGCAGTTCTTC.

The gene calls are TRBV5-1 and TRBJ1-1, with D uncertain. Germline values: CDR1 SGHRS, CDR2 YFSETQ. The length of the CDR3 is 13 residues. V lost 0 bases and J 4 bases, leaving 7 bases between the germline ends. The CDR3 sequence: CASSLEGFTEAFF. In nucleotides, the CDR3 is TGCGCCAGCAGCTTGGAAGGGTTCACTGAAGCTTTCTTT.

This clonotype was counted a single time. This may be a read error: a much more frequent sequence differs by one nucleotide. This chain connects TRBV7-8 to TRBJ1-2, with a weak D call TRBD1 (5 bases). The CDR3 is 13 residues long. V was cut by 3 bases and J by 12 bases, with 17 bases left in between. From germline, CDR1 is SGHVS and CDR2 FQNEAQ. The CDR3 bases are TGTGCCAGCAGCTTCTTTTATGACCACAGGCACACCTTC. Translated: CASSFFYDHRHTF.

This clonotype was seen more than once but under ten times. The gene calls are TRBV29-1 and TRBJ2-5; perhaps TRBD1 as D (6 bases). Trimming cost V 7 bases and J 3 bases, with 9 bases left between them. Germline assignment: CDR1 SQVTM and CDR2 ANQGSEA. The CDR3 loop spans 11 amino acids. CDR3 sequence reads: CSGAGEETQYF. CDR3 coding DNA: TGCAGCGGGGCAGGGGAAGAGACCCAGTACTTC.

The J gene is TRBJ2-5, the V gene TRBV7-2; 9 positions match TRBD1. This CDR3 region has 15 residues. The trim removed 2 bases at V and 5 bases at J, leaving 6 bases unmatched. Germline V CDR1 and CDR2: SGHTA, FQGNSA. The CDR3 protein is CASSLYRGPGETQYF. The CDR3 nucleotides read TGTGCCAGCAGCTTATACAGGGGGCCCGGGGAGACCCAGTACTTC.